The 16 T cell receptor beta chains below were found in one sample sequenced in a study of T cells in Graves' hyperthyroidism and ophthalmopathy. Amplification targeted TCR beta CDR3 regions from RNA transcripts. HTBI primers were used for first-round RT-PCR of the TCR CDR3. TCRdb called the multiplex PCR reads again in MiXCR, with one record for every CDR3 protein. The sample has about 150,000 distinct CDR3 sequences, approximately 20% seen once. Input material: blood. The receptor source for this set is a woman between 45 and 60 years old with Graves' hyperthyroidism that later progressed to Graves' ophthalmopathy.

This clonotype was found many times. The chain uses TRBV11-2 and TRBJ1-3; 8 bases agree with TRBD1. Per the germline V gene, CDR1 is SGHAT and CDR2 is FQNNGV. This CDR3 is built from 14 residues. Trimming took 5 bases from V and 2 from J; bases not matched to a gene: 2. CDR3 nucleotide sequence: TGTGCCAGCAGCGAGACAGGGGCTGGAAACACCATATATTTT. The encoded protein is CASSETGAGNTIYF. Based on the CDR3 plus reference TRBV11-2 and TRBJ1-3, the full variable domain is EAGVAQSPRYKIIEKRQSVAFWCNPISGHATLYWYQQILGQGPKLLIQFQNNGVVDDSQLPKDRFSAERLKGVDSTLKIQPAKLEDSAVYLCASSETGAGNTIYFGEGSWLTVV.

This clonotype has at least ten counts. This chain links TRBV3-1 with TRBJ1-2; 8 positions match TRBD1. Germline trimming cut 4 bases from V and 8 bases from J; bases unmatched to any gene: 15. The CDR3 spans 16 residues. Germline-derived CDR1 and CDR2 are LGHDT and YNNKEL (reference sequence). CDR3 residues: CASSPLNPGQGSGYTF. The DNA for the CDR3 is TGTGCCAGCAGCCCCCTAAACCCAGGACAGGGAAGCGGCTACACCTTC.

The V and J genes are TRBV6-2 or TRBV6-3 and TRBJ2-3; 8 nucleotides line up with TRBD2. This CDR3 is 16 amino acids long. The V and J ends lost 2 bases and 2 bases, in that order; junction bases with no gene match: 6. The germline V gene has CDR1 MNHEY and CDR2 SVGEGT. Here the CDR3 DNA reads TGTGCCAGCAGTTACCCGGCGGGACTAGTCACAGATACGCAGTATTTT. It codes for CASSYPAGLVTDTQYF.

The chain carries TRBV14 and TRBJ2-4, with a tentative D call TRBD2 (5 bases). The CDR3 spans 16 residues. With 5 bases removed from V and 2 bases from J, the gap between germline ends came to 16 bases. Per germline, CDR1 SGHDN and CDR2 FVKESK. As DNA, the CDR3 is TGTGCCAGCAGCACATGGGCTAGCCGGCCCAAAAACATTCAGTACTTC. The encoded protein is CASSTWASRPKNIQYF.

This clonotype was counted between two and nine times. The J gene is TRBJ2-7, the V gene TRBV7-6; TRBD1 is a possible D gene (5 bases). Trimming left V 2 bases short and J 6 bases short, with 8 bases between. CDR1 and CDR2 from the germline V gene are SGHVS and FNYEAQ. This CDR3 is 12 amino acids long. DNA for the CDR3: TGTGCCAGCAGCTTACAGGGCAGCGAGCAGTACTTC. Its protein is CASSLQGSEQYF.

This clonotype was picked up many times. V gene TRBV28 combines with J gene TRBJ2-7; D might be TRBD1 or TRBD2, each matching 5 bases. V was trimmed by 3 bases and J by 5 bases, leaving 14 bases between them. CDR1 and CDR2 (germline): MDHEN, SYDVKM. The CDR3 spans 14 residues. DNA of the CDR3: TGTGCCAGCAGTTTTCCCGGGGCTAAGAACGAGCAGTACTTC. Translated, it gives CASSFPGAKNEQYF. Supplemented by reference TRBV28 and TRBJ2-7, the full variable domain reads DVKVTQSSRYLVKRTGEKVFLECVQDMDHENMFWYRQDPGLGLRLIYFSYDVKMKEKGDIPEGYSVSREKKERFSLILESASTNQTSMYLCASSFPGAKNEQYFGPGTRLTVT.

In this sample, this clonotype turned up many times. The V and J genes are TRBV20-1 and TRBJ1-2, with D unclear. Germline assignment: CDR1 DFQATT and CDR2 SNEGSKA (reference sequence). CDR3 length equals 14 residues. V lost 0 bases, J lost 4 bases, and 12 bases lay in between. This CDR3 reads CSARDPGLGYGYTF. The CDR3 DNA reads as TGCAGTGCTAGAGATCCGGGTCTCGGCTATGGCTACACCTTC.

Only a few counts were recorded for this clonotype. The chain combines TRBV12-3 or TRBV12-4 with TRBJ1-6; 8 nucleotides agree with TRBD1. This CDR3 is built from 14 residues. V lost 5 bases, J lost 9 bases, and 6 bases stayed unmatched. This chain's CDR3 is CASSPNRGSSPLHF. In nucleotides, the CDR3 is TGTGCCAGCAGTCCTAACAGGGGGAGTTCACCCCTCCACTTT.

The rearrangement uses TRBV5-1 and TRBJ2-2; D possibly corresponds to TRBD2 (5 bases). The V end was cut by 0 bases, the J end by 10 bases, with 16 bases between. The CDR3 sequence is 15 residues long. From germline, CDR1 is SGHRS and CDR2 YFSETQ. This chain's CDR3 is CASSLGLASAVELFF. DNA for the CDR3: TGCGCCAGCAGCTTGGGGCTAGCTTCAGCCGTGGAGCTGTTTTTT.

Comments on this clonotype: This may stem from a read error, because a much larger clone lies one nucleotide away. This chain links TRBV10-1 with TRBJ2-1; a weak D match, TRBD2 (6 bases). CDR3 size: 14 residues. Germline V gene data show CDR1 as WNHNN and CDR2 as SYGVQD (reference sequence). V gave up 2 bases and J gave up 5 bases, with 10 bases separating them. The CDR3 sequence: CASSEGLPHNEQFF. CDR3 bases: TGCGCCAGCAGTGAGGGACTACCCCACAATGAGCAGTTCTTC.

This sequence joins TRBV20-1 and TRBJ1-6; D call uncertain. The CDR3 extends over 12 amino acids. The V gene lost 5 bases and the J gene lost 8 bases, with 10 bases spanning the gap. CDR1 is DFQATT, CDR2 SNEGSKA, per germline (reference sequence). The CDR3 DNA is TGCAGTGCTGTTGATCCTTATTCACCCCTCCACTTT. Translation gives CSAVDPYSPLHF.

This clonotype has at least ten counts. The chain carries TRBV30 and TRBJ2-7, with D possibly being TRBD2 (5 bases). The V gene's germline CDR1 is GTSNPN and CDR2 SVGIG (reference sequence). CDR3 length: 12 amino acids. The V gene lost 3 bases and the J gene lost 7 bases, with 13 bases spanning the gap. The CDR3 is CAWSGISEEQYF. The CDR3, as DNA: TGTGCCTGGAGCGGGATCTCGGAGGAGCAGTACTTC.

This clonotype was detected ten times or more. The CDR3 loop is CASAAGGWYGYTF. The CDR3 DNA follows: TGCGCCAGCGCGGCCGGGGGTTGGTATGGCTACACCTTC. The rearrangement joins TRBV5-1 to TRBJ1-2; TRBD1 is a possible D gene (5 bases). Germline CDR1 and CDR2: SGHRS and YFSETQ. The CDR3 loop spans 13 amino acids. Between the trimmed V and J ends, which lost 7 bases and 5 bases, there was a span of 15 bases.

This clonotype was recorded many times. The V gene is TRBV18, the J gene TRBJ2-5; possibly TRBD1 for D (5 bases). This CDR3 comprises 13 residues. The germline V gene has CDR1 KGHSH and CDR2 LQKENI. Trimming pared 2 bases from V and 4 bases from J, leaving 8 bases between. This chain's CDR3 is CASSPDQGETQYF. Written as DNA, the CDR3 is TGTGCCAGCTCACCAGATCAGGGAGAGACCCAGTACTTC.

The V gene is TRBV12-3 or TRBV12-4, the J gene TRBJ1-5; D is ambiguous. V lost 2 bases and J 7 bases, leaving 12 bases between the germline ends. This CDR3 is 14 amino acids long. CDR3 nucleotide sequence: TGTGCCAGCAGTTTAACGACGTCCGAACAGCCCCAGCATTTT. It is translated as CASSLTTSEQPQHF.

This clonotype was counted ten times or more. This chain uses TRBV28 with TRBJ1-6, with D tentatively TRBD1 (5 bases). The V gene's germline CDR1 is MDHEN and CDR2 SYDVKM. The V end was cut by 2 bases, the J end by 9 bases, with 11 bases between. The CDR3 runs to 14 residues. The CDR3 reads CASSLTGLSSPLHF. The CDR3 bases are TGTGCCAGCAGTTTAACAGGCCTCTCTTCACCCCTCCACTTT.